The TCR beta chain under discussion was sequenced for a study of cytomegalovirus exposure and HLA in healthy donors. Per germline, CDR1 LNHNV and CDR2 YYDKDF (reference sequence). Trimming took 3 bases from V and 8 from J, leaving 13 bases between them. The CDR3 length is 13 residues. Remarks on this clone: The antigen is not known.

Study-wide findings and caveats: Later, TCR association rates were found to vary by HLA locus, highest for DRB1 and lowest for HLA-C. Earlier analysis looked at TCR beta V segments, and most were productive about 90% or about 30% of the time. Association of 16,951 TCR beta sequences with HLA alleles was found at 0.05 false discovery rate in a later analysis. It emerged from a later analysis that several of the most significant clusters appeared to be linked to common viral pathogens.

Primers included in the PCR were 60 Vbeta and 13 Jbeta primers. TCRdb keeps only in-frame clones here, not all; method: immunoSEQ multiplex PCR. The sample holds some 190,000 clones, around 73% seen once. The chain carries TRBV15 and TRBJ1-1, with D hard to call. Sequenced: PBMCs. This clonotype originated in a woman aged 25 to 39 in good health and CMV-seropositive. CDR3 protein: CATSRGRSFEAFF. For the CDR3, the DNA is TGTGCCACCAGCAGGGGCCGGTCCTTCGAAGCTTTCTTT.